Reported below is one TCR beta chain. Its antigen is not identified. TCRdb keeps only in-frame clones here, not all; method: immunoSEQ multiplex PCR. The table records 95,000 to 130,000 clones, about 91% of them present only once. This record belongs to a study of T cell responses to AZD1222 COVID-19 vaccine. General study results and limits: Spike-specific TCR breadth and depth rose after two AZD1222 doses. Spike-spanning, vaccine-associated CD4 TCRs were dominant at 160-218 and 743-854.

The CDR3 covers 14 residues. The trim removed 5 bases at V and 4 bases at J, leaving 4 bases unmatched. CDR1 and CDR2 from the germline V gene are ENHRY and SYGVKD. This TCR was sampled from an adult in good health. Sequencing used peripheral blood, obtained on day 0 of AZD1222 vaccination. The chain joins TRBV10-3 to TRBJ1-3, with 8 nucleotides matching TRBD1. CDR3: CAISSGQGGNTIYF. CDR3 DNA sequence: TGTGCCATCAGTTCTGGACAGGGCGGAAACACCATATATTTT.